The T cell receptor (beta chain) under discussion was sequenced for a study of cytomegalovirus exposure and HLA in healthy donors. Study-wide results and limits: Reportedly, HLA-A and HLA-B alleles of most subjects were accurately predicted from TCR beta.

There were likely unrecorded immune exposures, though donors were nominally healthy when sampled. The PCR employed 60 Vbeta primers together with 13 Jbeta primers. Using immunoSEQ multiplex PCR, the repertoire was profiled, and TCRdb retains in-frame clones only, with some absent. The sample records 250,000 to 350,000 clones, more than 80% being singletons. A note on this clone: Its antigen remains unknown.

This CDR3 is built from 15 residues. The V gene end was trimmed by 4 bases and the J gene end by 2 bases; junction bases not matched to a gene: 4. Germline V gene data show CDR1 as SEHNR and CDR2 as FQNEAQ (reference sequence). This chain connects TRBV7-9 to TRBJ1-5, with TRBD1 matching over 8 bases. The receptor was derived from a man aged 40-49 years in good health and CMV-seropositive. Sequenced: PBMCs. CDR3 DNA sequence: TGTGCCAGCAGCTACGGACAGGGAGGCAATCAGCCCCAGCATTTT. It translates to CASSYGQGGNQPQHF.